These 19 T cell receptor beta chains were sequenced from one sample in a study of blood T cell repertoires in COVID-19. Measured with immunoSEQ multiplex PCR; TCRdb has only the in-frame clones, and not every one. The table records about 220,000 clones, about 90% of them present only once. The sequencing sample was made of peripheral blood. These receptors were obtained from a man aged 40-50 years with active or convalescent COVID-19.

This chain joins TRBV29-1 and TRBJ1-2; no clear D gene. This CDR3 is 16 amino acids long. Between the trimmed V and J ends, which lost 2 bases and 1 base, there was a span of 17 bases. Per the germline V gene, CDR1 is SQVTM and CDR2 is ANQGSEA. The CDR3 loop reads CSVEPPGFPLNYGYTF. In DNA form, the CDR3 reads TGCAGCGTTGAACCCCCAGGATTTCCGCTTAACTATGGCTACACCTTC. Full variable domain (outside the CDR3, taken from reference TRBV29-1 and TRBJ1-2): SAVISQKPSRDICQRGTSLTIQCQVDSQVTMMFWYRQQPGQSLTLIATANQGSEATYESGFVIDKFPISRPNLTFSTLTVSNMSPEDSSIYLCSVEPPGFPLNYGYTFGSGTRLTVV.

This chain uses TRBV28 with TRBJ1-4; possible D gene TRBD1, 5 bases. CDR1 and CDR2 from the germline V gene are MDHEN and SYDVKM. This CDR3 has 15 amino acids. Trimming stripped 6 bases from V and 3 bases from J, with 14 bases between. CDR3 protein: CASSPGGRANEKLFF. The DNA for the CDR3 is TGTGCCAGCAGCCCTGGGGGGAGGGCTAATGAAAAACTGTTTTTT.

The V gene is TRBV27, the J gene TRBJ1-1, with D possibly matching TRBD1 (6 bases). This CDR3 comprises 15 residues. The V end was cut by 2 bases, the J end by 4 bases, with 14 bases between. The germline V gene has CDR1 MNHEY and CDR2 SMNVEV (reference sequence). The CDR3 DNA sequence: TGTGCCAGCAGTTTAGCCAGGGGCGGGGGCACTGAAGCTTTCTTT. This codes for CASSLARGGGTEAFF.

The genes are TRBV2 and TRBJ2-5, with 8 bases identical to TRBD2. V was clipped by 6 bases and J by 5 bases; unmatched bases: 29. Germline V gene data show CDR1 as SNHLY and CDR2 as FYNNEI. The CDR3 has 21 residues. The CDR3 reads CASSPYPTSPRSGRMGETQYF. The DNA for the CDR3 is TGTGCCAGCAGCCCATACCCGACCAGCCCCCGCAGCGGGAGAATGGGCGAGACCCAGTACTTC.

This chain links TRBV27 with TRBJ2-2, with TRBD1 identical over 10 bases. J lost 4 bases, V lost 3 bases, and 8 bases had no gene match. In germline, CDR1 is MNHEY, CDR2 SMNVEV (reference sequence). The CDR3 is 17 residues long. CDR3 in amino acids: CASSLGQGRIGTGELFF. As DNA, the CDR3 is TGTGCCAGCAGTTTGGGACAGGGGAGAATAGGCACCGGGGAGCTGTTTTTT.

The rearrangement links TRBV27 to TRBJ1-2; tentative D call: TRBD1 (5 bases). CDR1 MNHEY and CDR2 SMNVEV come from the germline V gene (reference sequence). V was cut by 6 bases and J by 7 bases, with 15 bases left in between. The CDR3 sequence is 13 residues long. CDR3 loop: CASSRGGDRGYTF. The CDR3 bases are TGTGCCAGCAGCCGGGGGGGGGACCGTGGCTACACCTTC.

The chain is built from TRBV5-4 and TRBJ2-5, with D hard to call. Between the trimmed V and J ends, which lost 4 bases and 5 bases, there was a span of 18 bases. Germline V CDR1 and CDR2: SGHNT, YYREEE (reference sequence). The CDR3 has 15 amino acids. The CDR3 here is CASSKDGGFRETQYF. CDR3 DNA sequence: TGTGCCAGCAGCAAAGATGGTGGTTTCCGGGAGACCCAGTACTTC.

The gene calls are TRBV19 and TRBJ2-5; possibly TRBD2 for D (5 bases). The CDR3 is 15 residues long. Trimming pared 5 bases from V and 2 bases from J, leaving 15 bases between. Germline CDR1 LNHDA, CDR2 SQIVND (reference sequence). CDR3 DNA sequence: TGTGCCAGTAGTCGGGCTAGGGAGAGACAAGAGACCCAGTACTTC. Protein: CASSRARERQETQYF.

The chain couples TRBV7-9 to TRBJ2-5, with TRBD2 as a possible D gene (6 bases). Trimming took 3 bases from V and 4 from J, leaving 18 bases between them. The length of the CDR3 is 16 residues. The germline CDR1 and CDR2 sequences are SEHNR and FQNEAQ (reference sequence). CDR3 protein: CASSLGRGLLGETQYF. For the CDR3, the DNA is TGTGCCAGCAGCTTGGGGCGGGGCCTCCTGGGAGAGACCCAGTACTTC.

V and J are TRBV5-1 and TRBJ2-1; D might be TRBD2 (5 bases). This CDR3 region has 15 residues. Trimming left V 0 bases short and J 8 bases short, with 15 bases between. Germline lookup yields CDR1 SGHRS and CDR2 YFSETQ. The DNA for the CDR3 is TGCGCCAGCAGCTTGGTTAGCGCTTATAACGATGAGCAGTTCTTC. Translation: CASSLVSAYNDEQFF.

The chain carries TRBV5-1 and TRBJ1-1, with 10 bases lining up with TRBD1. The junction had 3 bases not matched to a gene; V was cut back by 4 bases and J by 3 bases. The CDR3 covers 14 residues. CDR1 is SGHRS and CDR2 is YFSETQ in the germline V gene. In DNA, the CDR3 is TGCGCCAGCAGCGCCGGGACAGGGGACACTGAAGCTTTCTTT. It is translated as CASSAGTGDTEAFF.

In nucleotides, the CDR3 is TGTGCCAGCAGGGGACAGCCAAACACTGAAGCTTTCTTT. Translated, it gives CASRGQPNTEAFF. V is TRBV6-4 and J is TRBJ1-1; 7 nucleotides align to TRBD1. CDR1 and CDR2 (germline): MRHNA, SNTAGT. V was pared by 6 bases and J by 2 bases, with 3 bases of the junction left unmatched. The CDR3 loop spans 13 amino acids.

This sequence joins TRBV27 and TRBJ2-7; 13 nucleotides match TRBD2. The V and J ends lost 6 bases and 4 bases, in that order; junction bases with no gene match: 3. In germline, CDR1 is MNHEY, CDR2 SMNVEV (reference sequence). The CDR3 is 14 residues long. CDR3 amino acids: CASSRTSGGYEQYF. The CDR3 DNA is TGTGCCAGCAGCCGGACTAGCGGGGGTTACGAGCAGTACTTC.

This chain joins TRBV11-2 and TRBJ1-2, with a possible D match to TRBD1 (6 bases). The CDR3 is 13 residues long. CDR1 and CDR2 from the germline V gene are SGHAT and FQNNGV. The germline V and J ends were trimmed by 4 bases and 2 bases, with 8 bases remaining between them. As DNA, the CDR3 is TGTGCCAGCAGCTCACAGGGAAACTATGGCTACACCTTC. This translates into CASSSQGNYGYTF.

The chain employs TRBV7-8 and TRBJ2-2; tentative D call: TRBD1 (6 bases). With 5 bases removed from V and 4 bases from J, the gap between germline ends came to 26 bases. Germline values: CDR1 SGHVS, CDR2 FQNEAQ. This CDR3 region has 19 residues. The CDR3 DNA is TGTGCCAGCAGCCAAAGGACCAAAATCTCACTAGGGGGCACCGGGGAGCTGTTTTTT. Translated, it gives CASSQRTKISLGGTGELFF.

This chain connects TRBV9 to TRBJ1-3; TRBD1 matches 8 bases. Germline trimming cut 2 bases from V and 2 bases from J; bases unmatched to any gene: 9. CDR3 size: 17 residues. The V gene's germline CDR1 is SGDLS and CDR2 YYNGEE. The CDR3 DNA is TGTGCCAGCAGCGTCTCGACAGGGGATCAGGCTGGAAACACCATATATTTT. Translation: CASSVSTGDQAGNTIYF.

This rearrangement joins TRBV18 to TRBJ2-5; TRBD2 matches 14 bases. V dropped 0 bases and J dropped 4; count of bases not matched to a gene: 1. Germline assignment: CDR1 KGHSH and CDR2 LQKENI. The CDR3 covers 16 residues. This chain's CDR3 is CASSPPGLAGVETQYF. CDR3 bases: TGTGCCAGCTCACCACCGGGACTAGCGGGAGTAGAGACCCAGTACTTC.

This chain links TRBV28 with TRBJ1-5; 8 bases map to TRBD1. V lost 6 bases and J lost 2; bases outside the gene matches: 18. Germline V gene sequence: CDR1 MDHEN, CDR2 SYDVKM. CDR3 length: 19 residues. The CDR3 bases are TGTGCCAGCAGCAGGAGGCGCAGGGGGCAGGAGTGGGGCAATCAGCCCCAGCATTTT. Protein sequence: CASSRRRRGQEWGNQPQHF.

The V gene is TRBV29-1, the J gene TRBJ2-7; 9 bases agree with TRBD1. V shed 2 bases and J 6 bases; nucleotides not matched to a gene: 2. Germline CDR1 is SQVTM and CDR2 is ANQGSEA. The CDR3 sequence is 12 residues long. The CDR3 coding sequence is TGCAGCGTTGAAACAGGGGGCAGCGAGCAGTACTTC. As protein: CSVETGGSEQYF.